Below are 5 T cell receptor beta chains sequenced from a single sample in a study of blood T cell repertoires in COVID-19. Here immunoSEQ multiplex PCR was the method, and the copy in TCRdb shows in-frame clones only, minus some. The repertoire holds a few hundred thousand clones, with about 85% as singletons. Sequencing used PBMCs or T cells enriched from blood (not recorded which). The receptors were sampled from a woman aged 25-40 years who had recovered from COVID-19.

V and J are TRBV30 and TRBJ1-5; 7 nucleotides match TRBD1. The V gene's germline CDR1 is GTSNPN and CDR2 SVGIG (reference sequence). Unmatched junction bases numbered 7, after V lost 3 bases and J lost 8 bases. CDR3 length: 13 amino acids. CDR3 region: CAWRGQFGEPQHF. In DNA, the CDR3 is TGTGCCTGGAGGGGACAGTTCGGTGAGCCCCAGCATTTT.

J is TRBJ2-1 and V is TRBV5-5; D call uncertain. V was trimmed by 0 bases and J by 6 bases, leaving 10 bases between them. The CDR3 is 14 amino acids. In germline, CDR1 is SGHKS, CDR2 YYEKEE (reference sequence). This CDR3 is CASSLAGSGNEQFF. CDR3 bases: TGTGCCAGCAGCTTGGCAGGTAGTGGCAATGAGCAGTTCTTC.

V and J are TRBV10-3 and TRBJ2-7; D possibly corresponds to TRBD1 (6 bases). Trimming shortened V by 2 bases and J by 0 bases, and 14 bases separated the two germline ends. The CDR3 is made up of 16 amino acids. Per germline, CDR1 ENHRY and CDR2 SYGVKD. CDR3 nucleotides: TGTGCCATCAGTGAGAGAGGGGGTGGGAGCTCCTACGAGCAGTACTTC. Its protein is CAISERGGGSSYEQYF.

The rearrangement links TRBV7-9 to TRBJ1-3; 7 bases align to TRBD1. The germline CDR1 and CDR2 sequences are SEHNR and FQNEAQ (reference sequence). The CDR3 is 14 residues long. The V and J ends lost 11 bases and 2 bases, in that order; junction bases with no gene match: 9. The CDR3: CAGQGTDPGNTIYF. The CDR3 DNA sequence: TGTGCCGGGCAGGGGACAGACCCTGGAAACACCATATATTTT.

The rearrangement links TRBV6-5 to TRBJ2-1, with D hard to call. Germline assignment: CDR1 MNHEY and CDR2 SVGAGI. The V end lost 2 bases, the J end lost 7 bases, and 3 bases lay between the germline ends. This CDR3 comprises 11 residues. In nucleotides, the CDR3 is TGTGCCAGCAGTTACCGGAATGAGCAGTTCTTC. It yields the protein CASSYRNEQFF.